This TCR beta chain was retrieved from a study of cytomegalovirus exposure and HLA in healthy donors. Notes on the study in general: Productive rates of about 90% or about 30% were seen for most TCR beta V segments in an earlier analysis.

Researchers ran the PCR with 60 Vbeta and 13 Jbeta primers. Some clones are missing from TCRdb's copy, which holds only in-frame ones; the method was immunoSEQ multiplex PCR. The sample holds 95,000 to 110,000 clones; more than 70% are singletons and the top ten take about 2.3%. A note on this clone: Antigen: not known.

This clonotype was sampled from a man younger than 35 in good health and CMV-seronegative. Sequenced material: PBMCs.

In DNA, the CDR3 is TGTGCCAGCAGCCGCGGGGGGCGTGGGAACACCGGGGAGCTGTTTTTT. Residues: CASSRGGRGNTGELFF. The rearrangement links TRBV7-3 to TRBJ2-2; 8 bases match TRBD2. Germline loops: CDR1 SGHTA, CDR2 FQGTGA. The CDR3 is made up of 16 amino acids. The V segment lost 5 bases and the J segment 1 base; nucleotides outside the gene matches: 6.